Shown below are 28 T cell receptor beta chains from a single sample sequenced in a study of T cells in Graves' hyperthyroidism and ophthalmopathy (dated by TCRdb to the late 2010s). The library was prepared using multiplex PCR. The sequencing machine was an Illumina HiSeq 2000. Amplification of TCR beta CDR3 regions was carried out from RNA transcripts. For the first round of RT-PCR on the TCR CDR3, the HTBI primer set was used together with the Qiagen OneStep RT-PCR kit. TCRdb trimmed the raw reads at Q25, called clones with MiXCR and kept productive beta chains. Here each entry gathers all rows of one CDR3 protein and keeps the most common genes and DNA. The sample table shows hundreds of thousands of distinct CDR3 sequences, and under 45% are seen once. The ten top clones hold more than 25% of the sample. The sequenced sample consisted of blood. These TCRs come from a middle-aged woman with Graves' hyperthyroidism.

This clonotype has ten or more counts. The CDR3: CASNRRTAYNSPLHF. The CDR3 DNA follows: TGTGCCAGCAACCGGAGGACGGCATATAATTCACCCCTCCACTTT. This chain links TRBV2 with TRBJ1-6; D call uncertain. Trimming took 7 bases from V and 4 from J, leaving 14 bases between them. The CDR3 length is 15 residues. Germline CDR1 is SNHLY and CDR2 is FYNNEI.

This clonotype has ten or more counts. The CDR3 reads CASTGDRNQPQHF. The CDR3 region has the DNA TGTGCCAGTACGGGGGACAGGAATCAGCCCCAGCATTTT. The V call is TRBV19, the J call TRBJ1-5; 8 bases map to TRBD1. Germline assignment: CDR1 LNHDA and CDR2 SQIVND (reference sequence). Trimming removed 7 bases from V and 4 bases from J; junction bases left unmatched: 3. The CDR3 totals 13 residues.

J is TRBJ2-5 and V is TRBV6-6; D is possibly TRBD1 (5 bases). This CDR3 has 13 residues. The V and J ends lost 4 bases and 3 bases respectively, with 9 bases between them. In germline, CDR1 is MNHNY, CDR2 SVGAGI (reference sequence). This chain's CDR3 is CASSSATEETQYF. The CDR3 DNA sequence: TGTGCCAGCAGTTCTGCGACAGAAGAGACCCAGTACTTC.

The chain is built from TRBV6-6 and TRBJ1-2; the match to TRBD1 covers 8 bases. The CDR3 runs to 15 residues. The germline V gene encodes CDR1 MNHNY and CDR2 SVGAGI (reference sequence). Unmatched junction bases numbered 11, after V lost 6 bases and J lost 5 bases. In nucleotides, the CDR3 is TGTGCCAGCAGACCCGGACAGGGAGATGGGTATGGCTACACCTTC. It yields the protein CASRPGQGDGYGYTF.

This sequence joins TRBV6-1 and TRBJ2-6; the match to TRBD1 covers 8 bases. V lost 4 bases, J lost 6 bases, and 5 bases stayed unmatched. This CDR3 comprises 15 residues. The V gene's germline CDR1 is MNHNS and CDR2 SASEGT. CDR3 sequence (DNA): TGTGCCAGCAGTGCGCAGGGGGCGCAGGCCAACGTCCTGACTTTC. This sequence encodes CASSAQGAQANVLTF.

The chain recombines TRBV25-1 with TRBJ2-7, with D tentatively TRBD1 or TRBD2 (5 bases each). V lost 2 bases, J lost 5 bases, and 13 bases lay in between. Per germline, CDR1 MGHDK and CDR2 SYGVNS. The CDR3 has 14 residues. CDR3 amino acids: CASSENDRGHEQYF. CDR3 nucleotide sequence: TGTGCCAGCAGTGAAAATGACCGGGGACACGAGCAGTACTTC.

This rearrangement joins TRBV4-3 to TRBJ2-2; D remains unclear. Germline V gene lookup returns CDR1 LGHNA and CDR2 YSLEER. The germline V and J ends were trimmed by 5 bases and 8 bases, with 12 bases remaining between them. The CDR3 runs 13 residues. CDR3 in DNA: TGCGCCAGCAGCAACTCCGAGGCAGGGGAGCTGTTTTTT. Translating it yields CASSNSEAGELFF.

In this sample, this clonotype turned up a few times. The CDR3 sequence: CASSYSAAVNSPLHF. In DNA form, the CDR3 reads TGTGCCAGCAGTTACTCGGCAGCCGTTAATTCACCCCTCCACTTT. This sequence joins TRBV6-6 and TRBJ1-6; D unresolved. Trimming removed 0 bases at V and 6 bases at J, with 9 bases between. The CDR3 has 15 amino acids. Germline V gene data show CDR1 as MNHNY and CDR2 as SVGAGI (reference sequence).

The chain combines TRBV10-3 with TRBJ2-5; no clear D. Per germline, CDR1 ENHRY and CDR2 SYGVKD. The length of the CDR3 is 19 residues. Trimming stripped 6 bases from V and 1 base from J, with 27 bases between. The CDR3 loop is CAISDRVVLASPPQETQYF. DNA of the CDR3: TGTGCCATCAGCGACCGGGTCGTCCTGGCCTCACCCCCCCAAGAGACCCAGTACTTC.

The chain links TRBV11-2 to TRBJ1-6; D is possibly TRBD1 (6 bases). The germline gives CDR1 SGHAT, CDR2 FQNNGV. Trimming removed 7 bases at V and 9 bases at J, with 16 bases between. This CDR3 has 14 residues. For the CDR3, the DNA is TGTGCCAGCAAGGGGGAGGGTCTACCTTCACCCCTCCACTTT. Its protein product is CASKGEGLPSPLHF.

This clonotype appeared many times. The J gene is TRBJ2-7, the V gene TRBV20-1; the D is unclear. This CDR3 comprises 12 residues. The germline V gene encodes CDR1 DFQATT and CDR2 SNEGSKA (reference sequence). V dropped 7 bases and J dropped 2 bases, with 12 bases sitting between them. For the CDR3, the DNA is TGCAGTGTCCCAAGCGACACCTACGAGCAGTACTTC. Translation: CSVPSDTYEQYF.

This clonotype occurred a few times. This chain connects TRBV20-1 to TRBJ1-1, with D hard to call. CDR3 size: 13 residues. Germline V gives CDR1 DFQATT, CDR2 SNEGSKA (reference sequence). Trimming stripped 6 bases from V and 0 bases from J, with 11 bases between. The CDR3 protein is CSAPGVMNTEAFF. The CDR3 region has the DNA TGCAGTGCCCCCGGAGTAATGAACACTGAAGCTTTCTTT.

This clonotype has a handful of counts. The chain is built from TRBV6-5 and TRBJ1-2; D ambiguous. Between the trimmed V and J ends, which lost 0 bases and 1 base, there was a span of 3 bases. CDR3 length: 13 amino acids. Germline V gene data show CDR1 as MNHEY and CDR2 as SVGAGI. This CDR3 reads CASSYSLNYGYTF. The CDR3, as DNA: TGTGCCAGCAGTTACTCCCTTAACTATGGCTACACCTTC.

In its sample, this clonotype was seen a few times. The chain employs TRBV6-2 or TRBV6-3 and TRBJ1-5; 8 bases align to TRBD1. V shed 5 bases and J 5 bases; nucleotides not matched to a gene: 5. Germline V gives CDR1 MNHEY, CDR2 SVGEGT. CDR3 length: 14 residues. Here the CDR3 reads CASSRTGGYQPQHF. The CDR3 DNA follows: TGTGCCAGCAGTAGAACAGGGGGTTATCAGCCCCAGCATTTT.

This CDR3 reads CASSVIGYSTDTQYF. The CDR3 DNA reads TGTGCCAGCAGCGTTATAGGCTATAGCACAGATACGCAGTATTTT. This chain links TRBV7-2 with TRBJ2-3; no reliable D call. The CDR3 consists of 15 residues. In germline, CDR1 is SGHTA, CDR2 FQGNSA. The V and J ends lost 5 bases and 0 bases respectively, with 12 bases between them.

This clonotype has only a few counts. The chain uses TRBV7-9 and TRBJ2-2; the D gene is possibly TRBD2 (6 bases). V lost 2 bases, J lost 3 bases, and 13 bases lay in between. Germline V gene data show CDR1 as SEHNR and CDR2 as FQNEAQ (reference sequence). The CDR3 runs 16 residues. This CDR3 reads CASSLRGRDYTGELFF. DNA of the CDR3: TGTGCCAGCAGCTTAAGGGGTCGGGACTACACCGGGGAGCTGTTTTTT.

This clonotype was seen just once. This may be a read error, as it is one base from a much larger clone. V is TRBV29-1 and J is TRBJ1-1, with D possibly matching TRBD1 (5 bases). The CDR3 sequence is 13 residues long. Trimming removed 4 bases from V and 5 bases from J, with 14 bases in between. CDR1 and CDR2 (germline): SQVTM, ANQGSEA. The CDR3 sequence: CSVVGGVGTEAFF. DNA of the CDR3: TGCAGCGTTGTGGGGGGGGTCGGGACTGAAGCTTTCTTT.

This clonotype was seen only a few times. This chain links TRBV10-3 with TRBJ2-7; D gene unclear. This CDR3 is built from 13 residues. With 10 bases removed from V and 3 bases from J, the gap between germline ends came to 16 bases. The germline CDR1 and CDR2 sequences are ENHRY and SYGVKD. The CDR3, as DNA: TGTGCCAGCGCTACGACACAAGACTACGAGCAGTACTTC. Encoded protein: CASATTQDYEQYF.

The chain carries TRBV6-5 and TRBJ1-2; 9 positions match TRBD1. Germline lookup yields CDR1 MNHEY and CDR2 SVGAGI. The junction had 9 bases not matched to a gene; V was cut back by 0 bases and J by 1 base. The CDR3 contains 18 residues. CDR3 region: CASSYSAFPGQGNYGYTF. In DNA, the CDR3 is TGTGCCAGCAGTTACTCGGCCTTCCCGGGACAGGGTAACTATGGCTACACCTTC.

Ten or more counts support this clonotype. The chain combines TRBV4-2 with TRBJ1-2, with a weak D call TRBD1 (5 bases). This CDR3 comprises 14 residues. Trimming pared 1 base from V and 8 bases from J, leaving 14 bases between. Per the germline V gene, CDR1 is LGHNA and CDR2 is YNFKEQ. This CDR3 reads CASSQGQNEGGYTF. DNA of the CDR3: TGTGCCAGCAGCCAAGGACAGAACGAAGGCGGCTACACCTTC.

The chain recombines TRBV19 with TRBJ1-1; weak D call: TRBD1 (5 bases). Trimming left V 3 bases short and J 0 bases short, with 17 bases between. Germline V gene data show CDR1 as LNHDA and CDR2 as SQIVND (reference sequence). The CDR3 has 17 residues. CDR3 nucleotides: TGTGCCAGTAGTATGGGCGGTTGGTGGGGGTTGAACACTGAAGCTTTCTTT. Translation gives CASSMGGWWGLNTEAFF.

The J gene is TRBJ2-5, the V gene TRBV7-2, with D uncertain. Germline V gives CDR1 SGHTA, CDR2 FQGNSA. The CDR3 runs to 16 residues. V lost 1 base and J lost 4, with 16 bases in between. For the CDR3, the DNA is TGTGCCAGCAGCTTAGGGCGGACCTTAATGGGAGAGACCCAGTACTTC. Translated: CASSLGRTLMGETQYF.

The table lists this clonotype with a few counts. The genes are TRBV11-3 and TRBJ2-7; possibly TRBD1 for D (6 bases). Germline loops: CDR1 SGHNT, CDR2 YENEEA. Trimming took 10 bases from V and 5 from J, leaving 18 bases between them. There are 13 residues in the CDR3. This chain's CDR3 is CAISSTGHHEQYF. The CDR3 bases are TGTGCCATCTCGTCGACGGGACACCACGAGCAGTACTTC.

CDR3 in amino acids: CASSEGMTYEQYF. DNA of the CDR3: TGTGCCAGCAGTGAGGGGATGACCTACGAGCAGTACTTC. The chain uses TRBV2 and TRBJ2-7; D is uncertain. This CDR3 spans 13 amino acids. CDR1 is SNHLY, CDR2 FYNNEI, per germline. V was trimmed by 3 bases and J by 2 bases, leaving 8 bases between them. The whole variable domain, filled in from reference TRBV2 and TRBJ2-7, reads EPEVTQTPSHQVTQMGQEVILRCVPISNHLYFYWYRQILGQKVEFLVSFYNNEISEKSEIFDDQFSVERPDGSNFTLKIRSTKLEDSAMYFCASSEGMTYEQYFGPGTRLTVT.

V gene TRBV12-3 or TRBV12-4 combines with J gene TRBJ2-6, with 7 bases matching TRBD1. With V trimmed by 8 bases and J by 4 bases, 14 bases remained unmatched. The CDR3 length is 17 residues. The CDR3 nucleotides are TGTGCCAGCCAGAACAGGGGAAGAGGTGTCGGGGCCAACGTCCTGACTTTC. Translation gives CASQNRGRGVGANVLTF.

This clonotype came up many times. This chain connects TRBV20-1 to TRBJ2-5, with 13 bases that match TRBD2. This CDR3 has 15 residues. From germline, CDR1 is DFQATT and CDR2 SNEGSKA (reference sequence). With V trimmed by 3 bases and J by 6 bases, 7 bases remained unmatched. CDR3 protein: CSARGTSGDTQTQYF. Written as DNA, the CDR3 is TGCAGTGCTAGGGGGACTAGCGGGGACACACAGACCCAGTACTTC.

This clonotype was found many times. The chain employs TRBV29-1 and TRBJ2-7, with 10 bases lining up with TRBD2. The CDR3 loop spans 14 amino acids. J gave up 4 bases and V 1 base, and 4 bases lay outside the gene matches. In germline, CDR1 is SQVTM, CDR2 ANQGSEA. The CDR3: CSVEGLAGEYEQYF. CDR3 coding DNA: TGCAGCGTTGAAGGCCTAGCGGGAGAATACGAGCAGTACTTC.

This clonotype has a handful of counts. The chain employs TRBV19 and TRBJ1-5; unclear D gene. Trimming took 1 base from V and 7 from J, leaving 17 bases between them. Looked up from germline, CDR1 is LNHDA and CDR2 is SQIVND (reference sequence). CDR3 length equals 16 residues. The CDR3 here is CASSIGGGMDFQPQHF. In DNA form, the CDR3 reads TGTGCCAGTAGTATAGGGGGAGGGATGGATTTCCAGCCCCAGCATTTT. The entire variable domain, with the rest obtained from reference TRBV19 and TRBJ1-5, is as follows: DGGITQSPKYLFRKEGQNVTLSCEQNLNHDAMYWYRQDPGQGLRLIYYSQIVNDFQKGDIAEGYSVSREKKESFPLTVTSAQKNPTAFYLCASSIGGGMDFQPQHFGDGTRLSIL.